This TCR beta chain is from a study of blood T cells in healthy people across ages. Then a second PCR, running roughly 7 to 11 cycles, was carried out with a sample-barcoded 5' primer and a J-beta primer mix. TCRdb itself ran the 5' RACE reads through MiXCR, one entry per CDR3 protein. The data contain about 970,000 distinct CDR3 sequences, about 51% of them singletons. Every participating donor contributed about 10 milliliters of peripheral blood through a draw. In each sample, at least 6 million PBMCs were isolated. Deletions cut 0 bases from V and 10 bases from J, with 7 bases between. Germline V gene data show CDR1 as SGHDN and CDR2 as FVKESK. The CDR3 spans 12 residues.

This TCR derives from a woman aged 55-70 years in good health. The chain uses TRBV14 and TRBJ2-1; D uncertain. The material sequenced was blood. The CDR3 DNA sequence: TGTGCCAGCAGCCAAGATAAACGGGAGCAGTTCTTC. This sequence encodes CASSQDKREQFF. The full variable domain, rest sourced from reference TRBV14 and TRBJ2-1, is EAGVTQFPSHSVIEKGQTVTLRCDPISGHDNLYWYRRVMGKEIKFLLHFVKESKQDESGMPNNRFLAERTGGTYSTLKVQPAELEDSGVYFCASSQDKREQFFGPGTRLTVL.